This passage covers 20 T cell receptor beta chains from one sample sequenced in a study of CD8 T cells in Susac syndrome. The authors reverse transcribed roughly 0.5 to 1 ug RNA with random hexamers. TCRdb reprocessed the immunoSEQ multiplex PCR reads via MiXCR and lists one record per CDR3 protein. The sample consists of about 160,000 distinct CDR3 sequences, 93% of them appearing once. Material: CD4+ T cells from PBMCs. All receptors come from a human donor in good health.

J is TRBJ2-1 and V is TRBV18, with 10 bases identical to TRBD2. This CDR3 contains 15 residues. J lost 9 bases, V lost 3 bases, and 8 bases had no gene match. Germline V gene data show CDR1 as KGHSH and CDR2 as LQKENI. Written as DNA, the CDR3 is TGTGCCAGCTCACCGAGAAGCGGGGGGGATCTTGAGCAGTTCTTC. This codes for CASSPRSGGDLEQFF.

The genes are TRBV12-3 or TRBV12-4 and TRBJ2-2; TRBD2 might be the D (5 bases). The CDR3 has 15 amino acids. Trimming took off 3 bases at V and 4 bases at J, with 12 bases between the two ends. CDR3 DNA: TGTGCCAGCAGTTTCGGCGGGTACTCCACCGGGGAGCTGTTTTTT. Translated, it gives CASSFGGYSTGELFF.

The CDR3 sequence: CASTFLGEVPPQHF. The CDR3 coding sequence is TGTGCCAGCACCTTCCTGGGCGAGGTACCGCCCCAGCATTTT. V is TRBV7-8 and J is TRBJ1-5; D call uncertain. This CDR3 contains 14 residues. Trimming stripped 7 bases from V and 9 bases from J, with 19 bases between. Per germline, CDR1 SGHVS and CDR2 FQNEAQ.

The chain combines TRBV11-2 with TRBJ1-2; 7 bases fit TRBD1. Germline CDR1 is SGHAT and CDR2 is FQNNGV. J lost 8 bases, V lost 0 bases, and 3 bases had no gene match. This CDR3 contains 13 residues. In nucleotides, the CDR3 is TGTGCCAGCAGCTTAGATCGACAGGGAGGCTACACCTTC. Protein sequence: CASSLDRQGGYTF.

The V call is TRBV24-1, the J call TRBJ2-4, with no clear D. V was shortened by 9 bases and J by 2 bases, with 10 bases between the two germline ends. There are 13 residues in the CDR3. Germline V gene lookup returns CDR1 KGHDR and CDR2 SFDVKD. CDR3 DNA: TGTGCCACCTGCGAGAGGCCCAAAAACATTCAGTACTTC. Encoded protein: CATCERPKNIQYF.

Here the CDR3 DNA reads TGTGCCAGCTCACCGCGGGGGGGGCAAGAGACCCAGTACTTC. As protein: CASSPRGGQETQYF. The chain recombines TRBV18 with TRBJ2-5, with 9 bases aligning to TRBD2. The CDR3 consists of 14 residues. CDR1 is KGHSH, CDR2 LQKENI, per germline. J lost 2 bases, V lost 3 bases, and 1 base had no gene match.

This clonotype was recorded only once. The chain recombines TRBV29-1 with TRBJ2-1; no clear D gene. The ends were cut back, 7 bases at V and 6 bases at J, with 13 bases in the middle. The CDR3 is 12 residues long. Germline assignment: CDR1 SQVTM and CDR2 ANQGSEA. CDR3: CSAYGPGNEQFF. The CDR3 nucleotides read TGCAGCGCCTACGGGCCTGGCAATGAGCAGTTCTTC.

V usage is TRBV2 and J usage is TRBJ1-4; D is uncertain. V gave up 6 bases and J gave up 4 bases, with 15 bases separating them. In germline, CDR1 is SNHLY, CDR2 FYNNEI. This CDR3 is 15 amino acids long. The CDR3 here is CASRNLGGFNEKLFF. The DNA for the CDR3 is TGTGCCAGCAGAAATCTGGGAGGGTTTAATGAAAAACTGTTTTTT.

The V gene is TRBV14, the J gene TRBJ1-1; D call uncertain. Trimming shortened V by 2 bases and J by 1 base, and 5 bases separated the two germline ends. CDR1 and CDR2 from the germline V gene are SGHDN and FVKESK. The CDR3 has 13 amino acids. The CDR3, as DNA: TGTGCCAGCAGCCAACAATCGAACACTGAAGCTTTCTTT. This gives the protein CASSQQSNTEAFF.

V gene TRBV29-1 combines with J gene TRBJ1-3, with D possibly being TRBD1 (5 bases). Trimming removed 2 bases from V and 4 bases from J, with 12 bases in between. The CDR3 spans 14 residues. Germline CDR1 reads SQVTM; CDR2 reads ANQGSEA. The CDR3 bases are TGCAGCGTTGAAACGGGACTGCCCGGAAACACCATATATTTT. It translates to CSVETGLPGNTIYF. The full variable domain, its missing parts supplied by reference TRBV29-1 and TRBJ1-3, is SAVISQKPSRDICQRGTSLTIQCQVDSQVTMMFWYRQQPGQSLTLIATANQGSEATYESGFVIDKFPISRPNLTFSTLTVSNMSPEDSSIYLCSVETGLPGNTIYFGEGSWLTVV.

The V gene is TRBV2, the J gene TRBJ2-5; D may be TRBD1 or TRBD2 (5 bases each). This CDR3 has 13 residues. With 7 bases removed from V and 5 bases from J, the gap between germline ends came to 14 bases. Germline V gene sequence: CDR1 SNHLY, CDR2 FYNNEI. The CDR3: CASTGTPRETQYF. DNA for the CDR3: TGTGCCAGCACTGGGACCCCCCGGGAGACCCAGTACTTC.

J is TRBJ1-1 and V is TRBV10-3; perhaps TRBD1 as D (6 bases). The germline V and J ends were trimmed by 11 bases and 1 base, with 11 bases remaining between them. The CDR3 totals 12 residues. Germline V CDR1 and CDR2: ENHRY, SYGVKD. The CDR3 loop is CAAGHPNTEAFF. The CDR3 DNA follows: TGTGCCGCGGGACACCCGAACACTGAAGCTTTCTTT.

Notes on this clonotype: Mismatch with germline at one junction end may stem from a read error. The chain combines TRBV27 with TRBJ2-1, with 8 bases lining up with TRBD2. CDR3 length equals 13 residues. Germline V gene lookup returns CDR1 MNHEY and CDR2 SMNVEV (reference sequence). The CDR3 sequence is CASSPVSQRGWVF. DNA for the CDR3: TGTGCCAGCAGTCCCGTCTCCCAGCGGGGGTGGGTCTTC.

This chain uses TRBV2 with TRBJ2-2; D is uncertain. CDR3 size: 13 residues. Germline loops: CDR1 SNHLY, CDR2 FYNNEI. The ends were cut back, 7 bases at V and 1 base at J, with 7 bases in the middle. CDR3 loop: CASNWENTGELFF. DNA for the CDR3: TGTGCCAGCAATTGGGAGAACACCGGGGAGCTGTTTTTT.

The rearrangement uses TRBV29-1 and TRBJ2-7; 7 bases are a match to TRBD1. Germline V CDR1 and CDR2: SQVTM, ANQGSEA. CDR3 length: 14 amino acids. With V trimmed by 7 bases and J by 5 bases, 14 bases remained unmatched. Here the CDR3 DNA reads TGCAGCGCCGGGTCCCGGACAGGAAAGGACGAGCAGTACTTC. It encodes CSAGSRTGKDEQYF.

The CDR3, as DNA: TGTGCCAGCAGCCCTTGGACAGAGGATTATGAAAAACTGTTTTTT. Its protein is CASSPWTEDYEKLFF. The J gene is TRBJ1-4, the V gene TRBV3-1; a weak D match, TRBD1 (6 bases). Trimming took 4 bases from V and 6 from J, leaving 15 bases between them. Germline lookup yields CDR1 LGHDT and CDR2 YNNKEL (reference sequence). CDR3 length: 15 residues.

This chain connects TRBV6-5 to TRBJ1-2; tentative D call: TRBD1 (6 bases). The CDR3 runs 14 residues. V was clipped by 5 bases and J by 8 bases, with 18 bases between them. Germline assignment: CDR1 MNHEY and CDR2 SVGAGI. The CDR3 DNA sequence: TGTGCCAGCAGTCCCCATACAGGGAATGGAGGCTACACCTTC. Residues: CASSPHTGNGGYTF.

The J gene is TRBJ2-7, the V gene TRBV20-1; 8 nucleotides match TRBD2. Germline-derived CDR1 and CDR2 are DFQATT and SNEGSKA (reference sequence). This CDR3 is 15 amino acids long. Unmatched junction bases numbered 7, after V lost 3 bases and J lost 0 bases. Here the CDR3 DNA reads TGCAGTGCTAGTGGAGTAGCGGGGAGCTCCTACGAGCAGTACTTC. Translating it yields CSASGVAGSSYEQYF.

The chain is built from TRBV2 and TRBJ2-3, with TRBD1 as a possible D gene (6 bases). CDR3 length: 14 residues. Looked up from germline, CDR1 is SNHLY and CDR2 is FYNNEI. Trimming removed 3 bases at V and 4 bases at J, with 11 bases between. The CDR3 is CASSELTGADTQYF. CDR3 bases: TGTGCCAGCAGTGAGTTGACAGGCGCAGATACGCAGTATTTT.

The V and J genes are TRBV25-1 and TRBJ2-5, with 9 bases that match TRBD1. The V gene end was trimmed by 4 bases and the J gene end by 2 bases; junction bases not matched to a gene: 8. This CDR3 region has 16 residues. Looked up from germline, CDR1 is MGHDK and CDR2 is SYGVNS. CDR3 coding DNA: TGTGCCAGCAGTGGCGACAGGGGGATTTTACAAGAGACCCAGTACTTC. Amino acids: CASSGDRGILQETQYF.